These 10 T cell receptor beta chains originate from one sample sequenced in a study of quantifying T cell responses using KT2 cells. Study summary: RNA was reverse transcribed with TCR alpha and beta constant-region primers.

A single-stranded UMI oligo with SP2 sequence was ligated to cDNA 3' ends. First-round PCR used four to five cycles and beta primers RC1.1 and RC1.2 covering TRBC1 and TRBC2. TCRdb redid the calling of the UMI-ligation and nested PCR reads with MiXCR, one entry per CDR3 protein. The table records about 33,000 distinct CDR3 sequences, 10% of them present only once. The specimen was PBMCs spiked with cells of the T cell clone KT2. These receptors were obtained from a human donor.

There are many counts of this clonotype. The chain is built from TRBV6-1 and TRBJ2-3; TRBD1 agrees at 9 bases. The trim removed 3 bases at V and 3 bases at J, leaving 4 bases unmatched. The CDR3 covers 15 residues. The germline V gene has CDR1 MNHNS and CDR2 SASEGT. In DNA form, the CDR3 reads TGTGCCAGCAGTGAGACGACAGGGGGAACAGATACGCAGTATTTT. This translates into CASSETTGGTDTQYF.

This sequence joins TRBV12-3 or TRBV12-4 and TRBJ2-1; D is ambiguous. This CDR3 has 16 residues. Trimming stripped 3 bases from V and 0 bases from J, with 12 bases between. The CDR3 DNA follows: TGTGCCAGCAGTTTGTTGCCCCGGAGCTCCTACAATGAGCAGTTCTTC. This codes for CASSLLPRSSYNEQFF.

This clonotype was seen a handful of times. This chain connects TRBV7-9 to TRBJ2-7; TRBD2 might be the D (6 bases). CDR3 length: 13 residues. V was cut by 3 bases and J by 9 bases, with 15 bases left in between. Germline V lookup: CDR1 SEHNR, CDR2 FQNEAQ (reference sequence). This chain's CDR3 is CASSFLPGLMQYF. CDR3 in DNA: TGTGCCAGCAGCTTCCTGCCGGGACTCATGCAGTACTTC.

The chain carries TRBV7-9 and TRBJ2-7; D not certain. CDR1 is SEHNR and CDR2 is FQNEAQ in the germline V gene (reference sequence). The CDR3 extends over 14 amino acids. V shed 5 bases and J shed 1 base, with 12 bases lying between them. The CDR3 DNA is TGTGCCAGCAGCCCCCTACCAGATTCCTACGAGCAGTACTTC. Amino acids: CASSPLPDSYEQYF.

This clonotype was recorded a few times. The V and J genes are TRBV5-1 and TRBJ1-5; 9 bases line up with TRBD1. Germline V gene lookup returns CDR1 SGHRS and CDR2 YFSETQ. The CDR3 runs 17 residues. V trimming: 2 bases; J trimming: 4 bases; junction bases outside the gene matches: 10. CDR3 region: CASSFLPDRGINQPQHF. In nucleotides, the CDR3 is TGCGCCAGCAGCTTCTTACCGGACAGGGGAATAAATCAGCCCCAGCATTTT.

In this sample, this clonotype turned up once. This may be a read error: a much more frequent sequence differs by one nucleotide. The chain joins TRBV10-3 to TRBJ2-3; 16 nucleotides align to TRBD2. Per the germline V gene, CDR1 is ENHRY and CDR2 is SYGVKD. V shed 4 bases, J shed 2 bases, and the junction held 3 bases outside the gene matches. CDR3 size: 17 residues. The CDR3 DNA sequence: TGTGCCATCAGTGCCGGGACTAGCGGGGGGGACACAGATACGCAGTATTTT. Amino acid sequence: CAISAGTSGGDTDTQYF.

There are many counts of this clonotype. This chain links TRBV19 with TRBJ2-7, with D tentatively TRBD1 (5 bases). Trimming removed 5 bases from V and 2 bases from J, with 16 bases in between. The CDR3 is 15 residues long. The germline CDR1 and CDR2 sequences are LNHDA and SQIVND (reference sequence). CDR3 in DNA: TGTGCCAGTAGTGTACAGGCCACCTTTACCTACGAGCAGTACTTC. Amino acid sequence: CASSVQATFTYEQYF.

The DNA for the CDR3 is TGCGCCAGCAGCCTTCTGGGCCAGCGGCTCCAAGATACGCAGTATTTT. It is translated as CASSLLGQRLQDTQYF. The chain carries TRBV4-1 and TRBJ2-3; D might be TRBD2 (5 bases). CDR1 is MGHRA, CDR2 YSYEKL, per germline. This CDR3 spans 16 amino acids. The V and J ends lost 4 bases and 5 bases respectively, with 19 bases between them.

This clonotype was seen more than once but under ten times. The V call is TRBV12-3 or TRBV12-4, the J call TRBJ2-3; D might be TRBD2 (6 bases). This CDR3 is 15 amino acids long. V lost 3 bases, J lost 2 bases, and 12 bases lay in between. The CDR3 nucleotides are TGTGCCAGCAGTTTGTTAGCGGCTACCACAGATACGCAGTATTTT. Amino acids: CASSLLAATTDTQYF.

Within the sample, this clonotype is medium-sized (0.01 to 0.1%). The rearrangement uses TRBV20-1 and TRBJ1-1; tentative D call: TRBD1 (6 bases). The CDR3 loop spans 12 amino acids. Germline V lookup: CDR1 DFQATT, CDR2 SNEGSKA (reference sequence). V lost 6 bases and J 6 bases, leaving 14 bases between the germline ends. The CDR3 spells CSAPMRTAEAFF. The DNA of the CDR3 is TGCAGTGCACCCATGAGGACAGCTGAAGCTTTCTTT.